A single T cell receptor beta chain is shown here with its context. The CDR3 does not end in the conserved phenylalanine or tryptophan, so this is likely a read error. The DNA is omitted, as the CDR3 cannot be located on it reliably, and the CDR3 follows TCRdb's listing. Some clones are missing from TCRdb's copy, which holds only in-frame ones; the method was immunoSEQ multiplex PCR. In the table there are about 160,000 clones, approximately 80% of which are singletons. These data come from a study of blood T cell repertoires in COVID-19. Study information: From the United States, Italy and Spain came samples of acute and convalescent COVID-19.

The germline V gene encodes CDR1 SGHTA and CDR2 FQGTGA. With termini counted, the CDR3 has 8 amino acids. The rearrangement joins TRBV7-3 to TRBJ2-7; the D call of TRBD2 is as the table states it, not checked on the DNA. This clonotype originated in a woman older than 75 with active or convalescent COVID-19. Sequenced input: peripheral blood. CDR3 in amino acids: CASSPGGP.